The 11 T cell receptor beta chains below all came from one sample that was sequenced in a study of tumor-infiltrating lymphocytes in glioblastoma multiforme listed by TCRdb under 2017. The sequencing machine was an Illumina HiSeq 2500. TCRB libraries were built from RNA via three nested multiplex PCR rounds using a modified ARM-PCR protocol with multiple V-beta primers and a C-beta primer. TCRdb redid the processing of the public reads, applying fastp at Q25 and MiXCR, and retained in-frame beta chains. Each record represents a unique CDR3 protein, reported with the most common genes and DNA among its rows. For this sample there are about 10,000 distinct CDR3 sequences; around two thirds appear just once. The ten largest clonotypes hold around 29% of the sample. Sequencing used brain tumor tissue. Every receptor here comes from a male donor with glioblastoma.

Remarks on this clonotype: The junction departs from germline at one end; a sequencing error may be responsible. The V gene is TRBV13, the J gene TRBJ2-7, with a possible D match to TRBD1 (5 bases). The CDR3 has 15 residues. Germline assignment: CDR1 PRHDT and CDR2 FYEKMQ (reference sequence). CDR3 residues: CASNLDRGRSYEQYF. CDR3 sequence (DNA): TGTGCCAGCAACTTAGATAGGGGCAGGTCTTACGAGCAGTACTTC.

Within the sample, this clonotype is medium-sized. The chain combines TRBV6-5 with TRBJ2-5; D unclear. The CDR3 totals 13 residues. V lost 5 bases, J lost 7 bases, and 14 bases lay in between. In germline, CDR1 is MNHEY, CDR2 SVGAGI. The DNA for the CDR3 is TGTGCCAGCAGTCCTCTACCCTTCACGACCCAGTACTTC. It is translated as CASSPLPFTTQYF.

This clonotype turned up a few times. Possible read error: a much larger clone is one base away. The chain couples TRBV7-9 to TRBJ2-7; unclear D gene. The germline V gene has CDR1 SEHNR and CDR2 FQNEAQ (reference sequence). This CDR3 spans 11 amino acids. The CDR3 sequence: CASSLGCGWDF. The CDR3 DNA sequence: TGTGCCAGCAGCTTAGGCTGTGGGTGGGACTTC. Full variable domain (rest looked up from reference TRBV7-9 and TRBJ2-7): DTGVSQNPRHKITKRGQNVTFRCDPISEHNRLYWYRQTLGQGPEFLTYFQNEAQLEKSRLLSDRFSAERPKGSFSTLEIQRTEQGDSAMYLCASSLGCGWDFGPGTRLTVT.

The genes are TRBV11-2 and TRBJ2-7, with D perhaps matching TRBD2 (7 bases). The CDR3 is 14 residues long. CDR1 SGHAT and CDR2 FQNNGV come from the germline V gene. The V and J ends lost 2 bases and 4 bases respectively, with 12 bases between them. CDR3 loop: CASSLYGGTYEQYF. The CDR3 DNA is TGTGCCAGCAGCTTATACGGGGGGACATACGAGCAGTACTTC.

A word on this clonotype: With a much larger clone just one base away, this may be a read error. The rearrangement joins TRBV5-4 to TRBJ2-5, with 7 positions matching TRBD2. This CDR3 is 14 amino acids long. Germline CDR1 is SGHNT and CDR2 is YYREEE (reference sequence). This CDR3 is CAGSTGREIETQYF. The CDR3 DNA follows: TGTGCCGGCAGCACCGGGCGGGAGATCGAGACCCAGTACTTC.

The chain joins TRBV11-2 to TRBJ1-1; D not certain. The CDR3 is 12 amino acids. V lost 0 bases, J lost 10 bases, and 9 bases lay in between. Looked up from germline, CDR1 is SGHAT and CDR2 is FQNNGV. CDR3 nucleotides: TGTGCCAGCAGCTTAGATCAGCGTAGAGCTTTCTTT. Its translation: CASSLDQRRAFF.

The V call is TRBV4-1, the J call TRBJ2-7; D remains unclear. The CDR3 length is 15 residues. CDR1 and CDR2 from the germline V gene are MGHRA and YSYEKL. Between the trimmed V and J ends, which lost 3 bases and 2 bases, there was a span of 14 bases. This CDR3 reads CASSHRLNLAYEQYF. The CDR3 DNA sequence: TGCGCCAGCAGCCATCGACTTAACTTAGCCTACGAGCAGTACTTC.

Regarding this clonotype: Given the absence of the conserved phenylalanine or tryptophan at the CDR3 end, a read error is likely. The DNA is omitted, as the CDR3 cannot be located on it reliably, and the CDR3 follows TCRdb's listing. The V call is TRBV10-2, the J call TRBJ1-2. The CDR3 is made up of 12 amino acids, end residues included. Germline CDR1 reads WSHSY; CDR2 reads SAAADI. CDR3 residues: CASSESPYGYIL.

The chain combines TRBV7-9 with TRBJ2-1; 7 bases align to TRBD2. Per germline, CDR1 SEHNR and CDR2 FQNEAQ (reference sequence). This CDR3 contains 17 residues. With V trimmed by 6 bases and J by 4 bases, 15 bases remained unmatched. CDR3 amino acids: CASRSATGRTLYNEQFF. The CDR3 DNA sequence: TGTGCCAGCAGGTCGGCTACCGGGAGGACACTTTACAATGAGCAGTTCTTC. Full variable domain (outside the CDR3, taken from reference TRBV7-9 and TRBJ2-1): DTGVSQNPRHKITKRGQNVTFRCDPISEHNRLYWYRQTLGQGPEFLTYFQNEAQLEKSRLLSDRFSAERPKGSFSTLEIQRTEQGDSAMYLCASRSATGRTLYNEQFFGPGTRLTVL.

As regards this clonotype: The junction shows a germline mismatch at one end, possibly a read error. The chain is built from TRBV11-2 and TRBJ2-2, with 9 bases matching TRBD2. The CDR3 is 15 residues long. The V gene's germline CDR1 is SGHAT and CDR2 FQNNGV. DNA of the CDR3: TGTGCCAGCAGCTCGATAGCGGGAGCGGGCGTGAAGCTGATTTTT. It encodes CASSSIAGAGVKLIF.

Only a few counts were recorded for this clonotype. The chain combines TRBV20-1 with TRBJ1-6; D call uncertain. This CDR3 comprises 15 residues. V dropped 1 base and J dropped 15 bases, with 22 bases sitting between them. Looked up from germline, CDR1 is DFQATT and CDR2 is SNEGSKA (reference sequence). The CDR3 protein is CSARGRGSVNSRLHF. The DNA for the CDR3 is TGCAGTGCTAGAGGGCGGGGATCCGTGAATTCGCGCCTCCACTTT.